The present entry profiles one TCR beta chain with its context. Its specificity is unknown. The primer mix had 60 Vbeta and 13 Jbeta primers. Authors' methods: An analysis that came later counted 73 million or so unique TCR beta chains, 9 million to 12 million shared. Measured with immunoSEQ multiplex PCR; TCRdb has only the in-frame clones, and not every one. The V and J calls and clone size were taken over from that table, and D and trimming were inferred from the DNA. The data hold around 180,000 clones, with 79% observed a single time. The data were obtained in a study of cytomegalovirus exposure and HLA in healthy donors. Study-wide context: Genetic ancestry analysis placed more than 80% of the 300 to 500 donors that were genotyped in the Caucasian-associated cluster. General study findings and limits: The study designated about 180 TCR beta chains cytomegalovirus-associated.

The sequencing sample was made of PBMCs. The sequence came from a woman aged 40-49 years in good health and CMV-seronegative.

CDR3 region: CASSDRQGNSPLHF. The DNA of the CDR3 is TGTGCCAGCAGTGACAGGCAGGGTAATTCACCCCTCCACTTT. This sequence joins TRBV2 and TRBJ1-6; possibly TRBD1 for D (5 bases). V lost 3 bases, J lost 6 bases, and 9 bases lay in between. Germline V lookup: CDR1 SNHLY, CDR2 FYNNEI. This CDR3 comprises 14 residues.